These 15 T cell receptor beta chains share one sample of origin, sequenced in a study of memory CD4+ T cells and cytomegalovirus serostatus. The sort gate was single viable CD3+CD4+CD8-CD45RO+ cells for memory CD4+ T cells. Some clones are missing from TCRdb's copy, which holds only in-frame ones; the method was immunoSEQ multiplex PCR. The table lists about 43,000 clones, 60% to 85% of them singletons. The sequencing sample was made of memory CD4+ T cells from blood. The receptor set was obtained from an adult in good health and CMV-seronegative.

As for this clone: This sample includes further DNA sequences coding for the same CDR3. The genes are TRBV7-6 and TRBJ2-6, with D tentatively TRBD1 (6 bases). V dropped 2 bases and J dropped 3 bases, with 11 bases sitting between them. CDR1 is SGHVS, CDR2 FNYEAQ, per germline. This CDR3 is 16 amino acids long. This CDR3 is CASSLSQGGGANVLTF. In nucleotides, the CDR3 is TGTGCCAGCAGCTTATCACAGGGTGGTGGGGCCAACGTCCTGACTTTC.

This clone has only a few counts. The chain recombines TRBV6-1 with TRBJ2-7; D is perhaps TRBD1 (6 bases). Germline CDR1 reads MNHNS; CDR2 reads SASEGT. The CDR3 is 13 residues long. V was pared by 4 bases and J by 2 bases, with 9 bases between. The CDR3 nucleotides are TGTGCCAGCAGTGTTGCAGGGGCCTACGAGCAGTACTTC. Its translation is CASSVAGAYEQYF.

The CDR3: CSVWTGVGELFF. CDR3 nucleotide sequence: TGCAGCGTTTGGACAGGGGTCGGGGAGCTGTTTTTT. The chain links TRBV29-1 to TRBJ2-2, with 9 bases matching TRBD1. The germline V gene encodes CDR1 SQVTM and CDR2 ANQGSEA. CDR3 length equals 12 residues. The trim removed 5 bases at V and 7 bases at J, leaving 2 bases unmatched.

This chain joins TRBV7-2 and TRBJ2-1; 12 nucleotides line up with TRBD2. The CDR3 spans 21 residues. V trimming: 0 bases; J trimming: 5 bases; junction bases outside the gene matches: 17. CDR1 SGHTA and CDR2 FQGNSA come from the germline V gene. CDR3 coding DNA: TGTGCCAGCAGCTTAGCTTTCCGCGGACTAGCGGGACCGACGGAGAACAATGAGCAGTTCTTC. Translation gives CASSLAFRGLAGPTENNEQFF.

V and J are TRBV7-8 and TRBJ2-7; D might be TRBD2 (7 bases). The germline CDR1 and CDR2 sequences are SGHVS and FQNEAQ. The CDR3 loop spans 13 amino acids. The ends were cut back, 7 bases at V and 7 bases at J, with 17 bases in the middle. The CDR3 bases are TGTGCCAGCACCGACGTGGGGGGGGCTGAGCAGTACTTC. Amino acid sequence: CASTDVGGAEQYF. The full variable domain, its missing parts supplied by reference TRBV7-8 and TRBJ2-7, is GAGVSQSPRYKVAKRGQDVALRCDPISGHVSLFWYQQALGQGPEFLTYFQNEAQLDKSGLPSDRFFAERPEGSVSTLKIQRTQQEDSAVYLCASTDVGGAEQYFGPGTRLTVT.

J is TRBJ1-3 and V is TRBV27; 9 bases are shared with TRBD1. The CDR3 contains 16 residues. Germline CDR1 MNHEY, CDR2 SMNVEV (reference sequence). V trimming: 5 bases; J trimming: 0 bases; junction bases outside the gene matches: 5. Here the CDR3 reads CASSKGTGFSGNTIYF. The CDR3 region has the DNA TGTGCCAGCAGTAAGGGGACAGGGTTCTCTGGAAACACCATATATTTT.

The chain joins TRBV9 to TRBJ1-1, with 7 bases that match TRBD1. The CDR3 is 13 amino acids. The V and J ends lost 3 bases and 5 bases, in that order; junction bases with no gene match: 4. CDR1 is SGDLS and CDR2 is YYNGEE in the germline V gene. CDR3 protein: CASSDRGGTEAFF. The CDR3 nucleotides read TGTGCCAGCAGCGACAGGGGAGGAACTGAAGCTTTCTTT.

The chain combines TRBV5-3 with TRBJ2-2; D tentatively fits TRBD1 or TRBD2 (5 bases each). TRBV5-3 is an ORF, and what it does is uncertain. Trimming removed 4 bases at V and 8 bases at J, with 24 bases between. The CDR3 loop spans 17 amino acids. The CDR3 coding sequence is TGTGCCAGAAGCGGTCAGCTAAACCGGGGCCTCGTAGGGGAGCTGTTTTTT. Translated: CARSGQLNRGLVGELFF.

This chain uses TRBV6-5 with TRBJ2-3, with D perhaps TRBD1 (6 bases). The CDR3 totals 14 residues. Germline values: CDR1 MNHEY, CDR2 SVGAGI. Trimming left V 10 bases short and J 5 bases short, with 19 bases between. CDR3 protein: CATRGPQGLDTQYF. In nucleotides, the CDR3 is TGTGCCACCCGAGGCCCCCAGGGGTTAGATACGCAGTATTTT.

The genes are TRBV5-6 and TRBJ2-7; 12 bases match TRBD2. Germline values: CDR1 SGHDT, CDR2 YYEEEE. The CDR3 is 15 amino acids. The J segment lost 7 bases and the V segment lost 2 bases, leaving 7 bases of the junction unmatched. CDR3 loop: CASSFQGLAGREQYF. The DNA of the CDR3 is TGTGCCAGCAGCTTCCAAGGACTAGCGGGGCGGGAGCAGTACTTC.

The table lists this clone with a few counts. The CDR3 bases are TGTGCCAGTAGTTCCATGCGCTTAAGAGATAACTATGGCTACACCTTC. Protein: CASSSMRLRDNYGYTF. The chain links TRBV19 to TRBJ1-2; D gene ambiguous. The germline CDR1 and CDR2 sequences are LNHDA and SQIVND (reference sequence). With 5 bases removed from V and 1 base from J, the gap between germline ends came to 17 bases. CDR3 length: 16 residues.

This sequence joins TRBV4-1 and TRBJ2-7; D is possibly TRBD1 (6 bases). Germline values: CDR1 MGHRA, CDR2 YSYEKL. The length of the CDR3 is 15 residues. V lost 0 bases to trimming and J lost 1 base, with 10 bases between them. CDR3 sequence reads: CASSQEWGQSYEQYF. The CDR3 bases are TGCGCCAGCAGCCAAGAGTGGGGGCAGTCCTACGAGCAGTACTTC.

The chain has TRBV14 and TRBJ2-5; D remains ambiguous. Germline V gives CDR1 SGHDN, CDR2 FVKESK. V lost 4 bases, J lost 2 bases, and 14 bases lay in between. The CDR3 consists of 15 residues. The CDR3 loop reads CASSLGLGPQETQYF. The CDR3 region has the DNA TGTGCCAGCAGCCTAGGTCTGGGTCCTCAAGAGACCCAGTACTTC.

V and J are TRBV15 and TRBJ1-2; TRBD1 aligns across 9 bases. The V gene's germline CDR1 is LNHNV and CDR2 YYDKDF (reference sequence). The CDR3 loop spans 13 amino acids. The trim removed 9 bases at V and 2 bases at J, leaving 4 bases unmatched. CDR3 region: CATSTGGNYGYTF. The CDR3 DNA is TGTGCCACATCGACAGGGGGAAACTATGGCTACACCTTC.

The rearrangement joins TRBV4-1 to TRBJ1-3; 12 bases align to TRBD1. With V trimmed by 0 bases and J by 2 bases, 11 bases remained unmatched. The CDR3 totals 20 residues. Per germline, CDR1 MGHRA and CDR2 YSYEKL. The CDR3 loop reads CASSQDWGQGARKTGNTIYF. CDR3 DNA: TGCGCCAGCAGCCAAGATTGGGGACAGGGGGCGCGAAAGACTGGAAACACCATATATTTT.